What follows are 26 T cell receptor beta chains derived from one specimen sequenced in a study of CD8+CD57+ T cells in acquired aplastic anemia (dated by TCRdb to between 2018 and 2020). Sequencing instrument: Illumina HiSeq 2000. Genomic DNA was used as template for profiling of TCR beta VDJ combinations and CDR3 sequences. The public reads were quality trimmed at Q25 with fastp and then assembled into clones with MiXCR by TCRdb, keeping productive beta chains. Each entry merges the rows of one CDR3 protein and shows their most common DNA and genes. In all, the sample holds just over 400,000 distinct CDR3 sequences, and 65% to 75% of those were seen once. The ten largest make up 3.5% to 4.5% of the sample. Sequences were obtained from sorted CD4+, CD8+, or CD8+CD57+ T cells (not recorded which) from PBMCs. These receptors all come from a human donor in good health, serving as a control.

This clonotype has a count of ten or more. The chain recombines TRBV12-3 or TRBV12-4 with TRBJ1-5, with D possibly TRBD1 on 5 matching bases. Trimming took off 5 bases at V and 2 bases at J, with 10 bases between the two ends. CDR3 length: 14 residues. The CDR3 nucleotides are TGTGCCAGCAGTCTGCAGGGTGGCAATCAGCCCCAGCATTTT. This gives the protein CASSLQGGNQPQHF.

V is TRBV20-1 and J is TRBJ2-7, with 7 bases identical to TRBD1. The CDR3 runs to 15 residues. With 0 bases clipped from V and 1 base from J, the junction kept 6 bases outside the gene matches. CDR1 and CDR2 from the germline V gene are DFQATT and SNEGSKA (reference sequence). The CDR3 spells CSARDSPGQSYEQYF. Written as DNA, the CDR3 is TGCAGTGCTAGAGATTCTCCGGGACAGTCCTACGAGCAGTACTTC.

V and J are TRBV4-2 and TRBJ1-4; D not certain. Germline lookup yields CDR1 LGHNA and CDR2 YNFKEQ. The V and J ends lost 7 bases and 1 base respectively, with 10 bases between them. The CDR3 contains 14 residues. DNA for the CDR3: TGTGCCAGCAAGGAGGGAGTAACTAATGAAAAACTGTTTTTT. Translation: CASKEGVTNEKLFF.

A remark on this clonotype: Mismatch with germline at one junction end may stem from a read error. The chain is built from TRBV2 and TRBJ2-5; no clear D. Germline V CDR1 and CDR2: SNHLY, FYNNEI. The CDR3 contains 14 residues. The CDR3 loop is CASSETAALMTQDF. The CDR3, as DNA: TGTGCCAGCAGCGAGACTGCTGCCTTGATGACCCAGGACTTC.

The gene calls are TRBV12-3 or TRBV12-4 and TRBJ1-6; 7 bases line up with TRBD1. V shed 5 bases and J 10 bases; nucleotides not matched to a gene: 11. The length of the CDR3 is 15 residues. The CDR3 reads CASSQAGDRESPLHF. Written as DNA, the CDR3 is TGTGCCAGCAGTCAGGCAGGTGACAGGGAATCACCCCTCCACTTT.

This chain uses TRBV20-1 with TRBJ2-3; no clear D. Germline V gene data show CDR1 as DFQATT and CDR2 as SNEGSKA (reference sequence). The CDR3 totals 14 residues. The V gene lost 6 bases and the J gene lost 2 bases, with 15 bases spanning the gap. CDR3 residues: CSAPARLDTDTQYF. In DNA, the CDR3 is TGCAGTGCGCCTGCGCGGCTAGACACAGATACGCAGTATTTT.

The chain combines TRBV2 with TRBJ1-2; D not resolved. V was cut by 4 bases and J by 14 bases, with 29 bases left in between. The CDR3 loop spans 16 amino acids. The V gene's germline CDR1 is SNHLY and CDR2 FYNNEI. The CDR3 spells CASSGLLAGATETQTF. The CDR3 DNA follows: TGTGCCAGCAGTGGCCTACTAGCGGGAGCCACAGAGACCCAGACCTTC.

In regard to this clonotype: The CDR3 ends on some other residue instead of the conserved phenylalanine or tryptophan, so this is likely a read error. It is unclear where the CDR3 begins or ends on the DNA, so no DNA is shown, and the CDR3 is as TCRdb lists it. This chain links TRBV19 with TRBJ2-7; TRBD1 is the table's D call, not checked against the DNA. The CDR3 contains 15 residues when both ends are counted. The germline gives CDR1 LNHDA, CDR2 SQIVND (reference sequence). The CDR3 sequence is CASSMVDRGLYVQYC.

Comments on this clonotype: The CDR3 does not close with the conserved phenylalanine or tryptophan, likely indicating a read error. Because the CDR3's place on the DNA is in doubt, the DNA is left out and the CDR3 is given as listed by TCRdb. This rearrangement joins TRBV29-1 to TRBJ1-1. The germline V gene encodes CDR1 SQVTM and CDR2 ANQGSEA. The CDR3 contains 13 residues when both ends are counted. This chain's CDR3 is CSVGERAYSGPVS.

This clonotype was observed a single time. Since no conserved phenylalanine or tryptophan closes the CDR3, a read error is the likely cause. Because the CDR3's place on the DNA is in doubt, the DNA is left out and the CDR3 is given as listed by TCRdb. The chain couples TRBV7-9 to TRBJ1-5; no DNA check was done on the table's D call, TRBD1. Germline V gene sequence: CDR1 SEHNR, CDR2 FQNEAQ (reference sequence). The CDR3 is 13 residues long, ends included. CDR3 amino acids: CASSQDRLSTDHQ.

The chain is built from TRBV5-4 and TRBJ2-5; 7 bases match TRBD2. This CDR3 has 15 amino acids. J gave up 4 bases and V 8 bases, and 14 bases lay outside the gene matches. The germline CDR1 and CDR2 sequences are SGHNT and YYREEE (reference sequence). The CDR3 sequence: CASSISLRGGETQYF. The DNA of the CDR3 is TGTGCCAGTAGTATAAGCCTTCGCGGGGGAGAGACCCAGTACTTC.

About this clonotype itself: This could be a read error, since a much larger clone is one nucleotide away. The chain links TRBV3-1 to TRBJ1-2; D possibly corresponds to TRBD1 (6 bases). The CDR3 runs 16 residues. With 1 base removed from V and 4 bases from J, the gap between germline ends came to 16 bases. Germline CDR1 reads LGHDT; CDR2 reads YNNKEL (reference sequence). This CDR3 reads CASSQGTGAFSYGYTF. CDR3 in DNA: TGTGCCAGCAGCCAAGGTACGGGGGCCTTTAGCTATGGCTACACCTTC.

In this sample, this clonotype turned up a few times. V usage is TRBV29-1 and J usage is TRBJ2-3, with a tentative D call TRBD2 (6 bases). Germline V gene lookup returns CDR1 SQVTM and CDR2 ANQGSEA. V was cut by 3 bases and J by 2 bases, with 15 bases left in between. The CDR3 is 15 amino acids. CDR3 amino acids: CSVDGPGLTTDTQYF. CDR3 coding DNA: TGCAGCGTTGACGGGCCGGGACTGACCACAGATACGCAGTATTTT.

With regard to this clonotype: The junction does not match germline at one end; this may be a read error. The CDR3 loop reads CSANPQGSTDTQYF. The CDR3 region has the DNA TGCAGCGCTAACCCACAGGGGAGCACGGATACGCAGTATTTT. The J gene is TRBJ2-3, the V gene TRBV20-1; the match to TRBD1 covers 7 bases. Germline V gene lookup returns CDR1 DFQATT and CDR2 SNEGSKA (reference sequence). CDR3 length equals 14 residues.

This clonotype has just one count. As DNA, the CDR3 is TGTGCCAGCAGCTTAGCGTACGGGGTTGATACTTCACCCCTCCACTTT. Translated, it gives CASSLAYGVDTSPLHF. This chain joins TRBV7-3 and TRBJ1-6; D gene unclear. There are 16 residues in the CDR3. Between the trimmed V and J ends, which lost 2 bases and 9 bases, there was a span of 17 bases. CDR1 is SGHTA, CDR2 FQGTGA, per germline.

To note about this clonotype: The junction does not match germline at one end; this may be a read error. The V call is TRBV5-1, the J call TRBJ1-2; the match to TRBD1 covers 8 bases. CDR1 is SGHRS and CDR2 is YFSETQ in the germline V gene. This CDR3 spans 14 amino acids. The CDR3 coding sequence is TGTGCCAGCAGCCCGGGACAGGCTACTTATGGCTACACCTTC. It codes for CASSPGQATYGYTF.

The rearrangement links TRBV5-1 to TRBJ2-7, with 7 bases that match TRBD2. CDR3 length: 14 amino acids. Germline V gives CDR1 SGHRS, CDR2 YFSETQ. V lost 6 bases, J lost 7 bases, and 13 bases stayed unmatched. The CDR3 DNA follows: TGCGCCAGCAACCTAGGCGCGGGAGCGTGGGAGCAGTACTTC. Translation gives CASNLGAGAWEQYF.

The chain carries TRBV11-2 and TRBJ2-7; 14 nucleotides match TRBD2. The V and J ends lost 5 bases and 0 bases, in that order; junction bases with no gene match: 6. This CDR3 spans 17 amino acids. CDR1 is SGHAT, CDR2 FQNNGV, per germline. The CDR3 sequence: CASSRLAGGLDSYEQYF. In DNA, the CDR3 is TGTGCCAGCAGCCGACTAGCGGGAGGGCTCGACTCCTACGAGCAGTACTTC.

The chain combines TRBV5-1 with TRBJ2-5, with D possibly being TRBD1 (6 bases). Trimming took 0 bases from V and 3 from J, leaving 15 bases between them. This CDR3 is 16 amino acids long. Germline V lookup: CDR1 SGHRS, CDR2 YFSETQ. Here the CDR3 reads CASSLDREQLEETQYF. CDR3 DNA sequence: TGCGCCAGCAGCTTGGACAGGGAACAACTTGAAGAGACCCAGTACTTC. The full variable domain, with the rest looked up from reference TRBV5-1 and TRBJ2-5, is KAGVTQTPRYLIKTRGQQVTLSCSPISGHRSVSWYQQTPGQGLQFLFEYFSETQRNKGNFPGRFSGRQFSNSRSEMNVSTLELGDSALYLCASSLDREQLEETQYFGPGTRLLVL.

This chain links TRBV12-3 or TRBV12-4 with TRBJ2-1; 9 bases are shared with TRBD2. The CDR3 runs 16 residues. The ends lost 3 bases at V and 6 bases at J; junction bases unmatched: 9. CDR3 bases: TGTGCCAGCAGTTTGTTTGGCGGGGGGGCCGCCAATGAGCAGTTCTTC. It yields the protein CASSLFGGGAANEQFF.

A note on this clonotype: One end of the junction fails to match germline, which may point to a read error. The rearrangement joins TRBV2 to TRBJ2-1, with 10 bases that match TRBD1. Germline CDR1 SNHLY, CDR2 FYNNEI. There are 13 residues in the CDR3. The CDR3 here is CASTSDRGRSAFF. CDR3 DNA: TGTGCCAGCACCTCGGACAGGGGGAGGTCCGCGTTCTTT.

In regard to this clonotype: Being one base from a much bigger clone, this may be a read error. The chain couples TRBV5-5 to TRBJ1-4; TRBD1 is a possible D gene (6 bases). Germline CDR1 SGHKS, CDR2 YYEKEE (reference sequence). This CDR3 is built from 17 residues. V was trimmed by 4 bases and J by 3 bases, leaving 19 bases between them. The CDR3: CASSQTGAGPSNEKLFF. The DNA for the CDR3 is TGTGCCAGCAGCCAAACGGGGGCAGGGCCTTCTAATGAAAAACTGTTTTTT.

The gene calls are TRBV5-4 and TRBJ2-1; the D gene is possibly TRBD2 (6 bases). CDR1 and CDR2 from the germline V gene are SGHNT and YYREEE (reference sequence). The CDR3 spans 15 residues. Trimming shortened V by 3 bases and J by 5 bases, and 15 bases separated the two germline ends. The CDR3 DNA follows: TGTGCCAGCAGCTCGCAACTAGCCCTAAACAATGAGCAGTTCTTC. Protein product: CASSSQLALNNEQFF.

Ten or more counts support this clonotype. The chain uses TRBV19 and TRBJ2-7; D may correspond to TRBD1 or TRBD2 (5 bases each). The CDR3 contains 15 residues. Looked up from germline, CDR1 is LNHDA and CDR2 is SQIVND (reference sequence). Trimming stripped 4 bases from V and 0 bases from J, with 13 bases between. Here the CDR3 DNA reads TGTGCCAGTAGTACTGGGGCAGGGACCTCCTACGAGCAGTACTTC. Translating gives CASSTGAGTSYEQYF.

V usage is TRBV20-1 and J usage is TRBJ2-3; 10 bases agree with TRBD2. The CDR3 consists of 14 residues. CDR1 is DFQATT and CDR2 is SNEGSKA in the germline V gene (reference sequence). Losses at the gene ends were 4 bases for V and 6 bases for J; bases not matched to a gene: 7. CDR3 sequence: CSAKTGLARDTQYF. The CDR3 nucleotides are TGCAGTGCTAAGACGGGACTAGCGAGGGATACGCAGTATTTT.

Of note for this clonotype: The junction departs from germline at one end; a sequencing error may be responsible. This rearrangement joins TRBV6-1 to TRBJ2-5; no definite D call. The CDR3 has 11 amino acids. The germline V gene encodes CDR1 MNHNS and CDR2 SASEGT. This chain's CDR3 is CASVTVETQYF. The CDR3 DNA follows: TGCGCCAGCGTTACAGTAGAGACCCAGTACTTC.